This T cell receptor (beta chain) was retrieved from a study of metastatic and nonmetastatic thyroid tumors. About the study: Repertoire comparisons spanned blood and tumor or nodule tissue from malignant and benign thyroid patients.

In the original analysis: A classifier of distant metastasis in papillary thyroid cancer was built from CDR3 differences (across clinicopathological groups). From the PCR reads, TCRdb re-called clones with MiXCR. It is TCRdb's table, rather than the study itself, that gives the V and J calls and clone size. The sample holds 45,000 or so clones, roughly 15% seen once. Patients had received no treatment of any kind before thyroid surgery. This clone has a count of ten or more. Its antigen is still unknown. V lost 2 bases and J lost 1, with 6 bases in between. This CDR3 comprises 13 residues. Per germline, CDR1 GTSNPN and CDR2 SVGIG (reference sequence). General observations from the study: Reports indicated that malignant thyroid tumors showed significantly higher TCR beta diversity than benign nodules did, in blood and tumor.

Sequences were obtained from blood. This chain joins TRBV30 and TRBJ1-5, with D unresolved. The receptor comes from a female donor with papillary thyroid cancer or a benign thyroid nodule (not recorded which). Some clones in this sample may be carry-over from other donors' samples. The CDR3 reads CAWSLESNQPQHF. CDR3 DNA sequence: TGTGCCTGGAGTCTGGAGAGCAATCAGCCCCAGCATTTT.